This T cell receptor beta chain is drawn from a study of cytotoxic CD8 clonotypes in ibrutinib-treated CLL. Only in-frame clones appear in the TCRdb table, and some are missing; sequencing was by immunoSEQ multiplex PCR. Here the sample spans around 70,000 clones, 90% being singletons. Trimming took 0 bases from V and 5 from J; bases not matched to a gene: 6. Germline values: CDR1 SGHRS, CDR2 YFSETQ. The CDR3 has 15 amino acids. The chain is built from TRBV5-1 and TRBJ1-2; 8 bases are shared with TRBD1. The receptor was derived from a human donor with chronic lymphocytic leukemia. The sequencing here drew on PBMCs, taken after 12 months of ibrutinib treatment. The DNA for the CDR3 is TGCGCCAGCAGCTTGGAAGACAGGGGACTTTATGGCTACACCTTC. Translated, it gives CASSLEDRGLYGYTF.